These 26 T cell receptor beta chains originate from one sample sequenced in a study of T cells in Graves' hyperthyroidism and ophthalmopathy. Amplification targeted TCR beta CDR3 regions from RNA transcripts. HTBI primers were employed in a first-round RT-PCR of the TCR CDR3. Via MiXCR, TCRdb re-called the multiplex PCR reads, giving one row per CDR3 protein. The sample carries about 600,000 distinct CDR3 sequences, more than 12% recorded once. What was sequenced was blood. All receptors derive from a woman in her forties or fifties with Graves' ophthalmopathy.

This clonotype was seen repeatedly, ten times or more. The rearrangement joins TRBV12-3 or TRBV12-4 to TRBJ2-3; D is ambiguous. The CDR3 loop spans 14 amino acids. The ends were cut back, 7 bases at V and 0 bases at J, with 11 bases in the middle. This CDR3 is CASKVIGSTDTQYF. CDR3 DNA sequence: TGTGCCAGCAAAGTTATCGGGAGCACAGATACGCAGTATTTT.

At least ten counts were recorded for this clonotype. V is TRBV28 and J is TRBJ2-5, with TRBD1 matching 9 bases. The germline gives CDR1 MDHEN, CDR2 SYDVKM. The CDR3 covers 14 residues. Losses at the gene ends were 5 bases for V and 4 bases for J; bases not matched to a gene: 5. CDR3 protein: CASSTPGQGETQYF. For the CDR3, the DNA is TGTGCCAGCAGTACGCCGGGACAGGGAGAGACCCAGTACTTC. Drawing the rest from reference TRBV28 and TRBJ2-5, the complete variable domain is DVKVTQSSRYLVKRTGEKVFLECVQDMDHENMFWYRQDPGLGLRLIYFSYDVKMKEKGDIPEGYSVSREKKERFSLILESASTNQTSMYLCASSTPGQGETQYFGPGTRLLVL.

This clonotype has more than one count but fewer than ten. The V call is TRBV28, the J call TRBJ2-1; 8 positions match TRBD2. V lost 5 bases to trimming and J lost 2 bases; unmatched junction nucleotides: 11. Germline V gene sequence: CDR1 MDHEN, CDR2 SYDVKM. The CDR3 consists of 17 residues. DNA for the CDR3: TGTGCCAGCAGTCCCGTGGCTAGCGGGCTAACCTACAATGAGCAGTTCTTC. It encodes CASSPVASGLTYNEQFF.

The chain employs TRBV19 and TRBJ2-2; maybe TRBD2 (5 bases). Germline CDR1 is LNHDA and CDR2 is SQIVND (reference sequence). V lost 4 bases, J lost 4 bases, and 16 bases lay in between. The CDR3 is 16 residues long. CDR3 sequence reads: CASSTHWGDTTGELFF. In nucleotides, the CDR3 is TGTGCCAGTAGTACGCATTGGGGAGACACCACCGGGGAGCTGTTTTTT.

This clonotype was found many times. This chain connects TRBV2 to TRBJ2-7; D unresolved. V lost 4 bases and J 3 bases, leaving 4 bases between the germline ends. CDR3 length: 11 amino acids. Looked up from germline, CDR1 is SNHLY and CDR2 is FYNNEI. CDR3 protein: CASSVDYEQYF. CDR3 bases: TGTGCCAGCAGTGTTGACTACGAGCAGTACTTC.

This clonotype was detected many times. The chain has TRBV9 and TRBJ2-4; TRBD2 might be the D (7 bases). The V gene lost 0 bases and the J gene lost 7 bases, with 11 bases spanning the gap. Germline V gene sequence: CDR1 SGDLS, CDR2 YYNGEE. The CDR3 contains 14 residues. The CDR3 region has the DNA TGTGCCAGCAGCGTAGGGGGGGGCCGGAACATTCAGTACTTC. It is translated as CASSVGGGRNIQYF. Full variable domain (missing parts from reference TRBV9 and TRBJ2-4): DSGVTQTPKHLITATGQRVTLRCSPRSGDLSVYWYQQSLDQGLQFLIQYYNGEERAKGNILERFSAQQFPDLHSELNLSSLELGDSALYFCASSVGGGRNIQYFGAGTRLSVL.

There are many counts of this clonotype. The rearrangement joins TRBV7-9 to TRBJ1-2, with D possibly being TRBD1 (5 bases). The V and J ends lost 5 bases and 5 bases respectively, with 18 bases between them. The CDR3 contains 15 residues. Germline V CDR1 and CDR2: SEHNR, FQNEAQ (reference sequence). Here the CDR3 DNA reads TGTGCCAGCAGCCTCGAGGGGTGGGGGACTTATGGCTACACCTTC. This codes for CASSLEGWGTYGYTF.

The table lists this clonotype with many counts. The V gene is TRBV7-2, the J gene TRBJ2-2, with D uncertain. The CDR3 spans 15 residues. The V end lost 3 bases, the J end lost 3 bases, and 11 bases lay between the germline ends. Per the germline V gene, CDR1 is SGHTA and CDR2 is FQGNSA. CDR3 region: CASSFGPSDTGELFF. The CDR3 coding sequence is TGTGCCAGCAGCTTTGGCCCTTCCGACACCGGGGAGCTGTTTTTT.

The rearrangement links TRBV6-1 to TRBJ2-3; 8 bases line up with TRBD1. With V trimmed by 6 bases and J by 2 bases, 7 bases remained unmatched. Germline V gene lookup returns CDR1 MNHNS and CDR2 SASEGT. This CDR3 contains 15 residues. The CDR3 sequence: CASSKQGDLTDTQYF. DNA of the CDR3: TGTGCCAGCAGCAAACAGGGGGACCTCACAGATACGCAGTATTTT.

The chain carries TRBV11-2 and TRBJ2-7; TRBD2 agrees at 8 bases. The germline CDR1 and CDR2 sequences are SGHAT and FQNNGV. J lost 7 bases, V lost 5 bases, and 16 bases had no gene match. CDR3 size: 16 residues. DNA of the CDR3: TGTGCCAGCAGCCCATCTAGGGCTAGCGGGCCTCTTGAGCAGTACTTC. This codes for CASSPSRASGPLEQYF.

This clonotype has more than one count but fewer than ten. A much larger clone sits a single nucleotide away, making a read error possible. In nucleotides, the CDR3 is TGTGCCAGCAGTTTGGTGAAGGGCGCGACCTACGAGCAGTACTTC. Protein sequence: CASSLVKGATYEQYF. The chain links TRBV28 to TRBJ2-7; no reliable D call. Germline loops: CDR1 MDHEN, CDR2 SYDVKM. Trimming pared 3 bases from V and 2 bases from J, leaving 14 bases between. The CDR3 length is 15 residues.

This clonotype has a count of ten or more. V and J are TRBV5-1 and TRBJ2-7; the D is unclear. This CDR3 contains 15 residues. V gave up 1 base and J gave up 6 bases, with 17 bases separating them. The germline V gene encodes CDR1 SGHRS and CDR2 YFSETQ. CDR3 coding DNA: TGCGCCAGCAGCTTGCTGATAGTTCCTTGGATCGAGCAGTACTTC. Translation gives CASSLLIVPWIEQYF.

The gene calls are TRBV19 and TRBJ2-2; 13 positions agree with TRBD2. The length of the CDR3 is 19 residues. V lost 5 bases to trimming and J lost 2 bases; unmatched junction nucleotides: 11. Germline V CDR1 and CDR2: LNHDA, SQIVND (reference sequence). DNA for the CDR3: TGTGCCAGTAGTCTCCCCGGACTAGCGGGAGAGGCTAACACCGGGGAGCTGTTTTTT. The encoded protein is CASSLPGLAGEANTGELFF.

This clonotype was found a few times. The junction departs from germline at one end; a sequencing error may be responsible. CDR3 region: CSVEGREYGQYF. The CDR3 DNA is TGCAGCGTTGAAGGGAGAGAATACGGGCAGTACTTC. The V gene is TRBV29-1, the J gene TRBJ2-7; D is unclear. Germline-derived CDR1 and CDR2 are SQVTM and ANQGSEA. This CDR3 is built from 12 residues.

The chain couples TRBV20-1 to TRBJ2-1; the match to TRBD2 covers 7 bases. The ends lost 1 base at V and 6 bases at J; junction bases unmatched: 9. Germline assignment: CDR1 DFQATT and CDR2 SNEGSKA (reference sequence). The CDR3 contains 15 residues. CDR3 residues: CSARVGLDLSNEQFF. In DNA form, the CDR3 reads TGCAGTGCTAGAGTTGGACTAGACCTTAGCAATGAGCAGTTCTTC.

This clonotype was found a few times. V usage is TRBV5-1 and J usage is TRBJ2-5, with D possibly TRBD1 on 6 matching bases. Deletions cut 1 base from V and 2 bases from J, with 15 bases between. Germline loops: CDR1 SGHRS, CDR2 YFSETQ. The CDR3 covers 16 residues. The CDR3 nucleotides are TGCGCCAGCAGCTTGCCCCGGACAGTTACGCAAGAGACCCAGTACTTC. Translated, it gives CASSLPRTVTQETQYF.

The V call is TRBV2, the J call TRBJ2-5; D is unresolved. CDR3 length: 12 amino acids. The V end was cut by 7 bases, the J end by 2 bases, with 8 bases between. CDR1 SNHLY and CDR2 FYNNEI come from the germline V gene. The CDR3 DNA is TGTGCCAGCACGCGGAGACAAGAGACCCAGTACTTC. It yields the protein CASTRRQETQYF.

The V call is TRBV6-2 or TRBV6-3, the J call TRBJ2-1; D is uncertain. V lost 5 bases to trimming and J lost 4 bases, with 18 bases between them. This CDR3 spans 16 amino acids. Germline assignment: CDR1 MNHEY and CDR2 SVGEGT. The CDR3: CASSPPTRRSYNEQFF. The DNA of the CDR3 is TGTGCCAGCAGTCCTCCTACCCGGAGATCATACAATGAGCAGTTCTTC.

V and J are TRBV25-1 and TRBJ2-5; TRBD2 matches 7 bases. This CDR3 is built from 13 residues. The trim removed 8 bases at V and 7 bases at J, leaving 10 bases unmatched. The germline V gene encodes CDR1 MGHDK and CDR2 SYGVNS. CDR3 loop: CASGSGNLRTQYF. CDR3 DNA sequence: TGTGCCAGCGGGAGCGGGAACTTGAGGACCCAGTACTTC.

In its sample, this clonotype was seen many times. This sequence joins TRBV11-2 and TRBJ1-1; unclear D gene. Germline V lookup: CDR1 SGHAT, CDR2 FQNNGV. V was clipped by 2 bases and J by 0 bases, with 7 bases between them. The CDR3 consists of 14 residues. The DNA of the CDR3 is TGTGCCAGCAGCTTAATTGGAGTGAACACTGAAGCTTTCTTT. This sequence encodes CASSLIGVNTEAFF.

The chain recombines TRBV6-2 or TRBV6-3 with TRBJ2-5; maybe TRBD2 (7 bases). Trimming left V 0 bases short and J 4 bases short, with 12 bases between. The CDR3 contains 15 residues. Germline V gene data show CDR1 as MNHEY and CDR2 as SVGEGT. CDR3 in DNA: TGTGCCAGCAGTTACTCGAGGGGGGGTGGAGAGACCCAGTACTTC. Translation gives CASSYSRGGGETQYF.

This clonotype was detected ten times or more. This sequence joins TRBV3-1 and TRBJ2-2; 8 bases agree with TRBD1. Germline assignment: CDR1 LGHDT and CDR2 YNNKEL (reference sequence). V lost 6 bases, J lost 5 bases, and 11 bases stayed unmatched. This CDR3 has 16 amino acids. The CDR3 region is CASRSNGQGKTGELFF. The CDR3 DNA reads TGTGCCAGCAGATCGAACGGACAGGGAAAAACCGGGGAGCTGTTTTTT.

There are a few counts of this clonotype. V and J are TRBV15 and TRBJ2-7; D may be TRBD1 or TRBD2 (5 bases each). This CDR3 region has 14 residues. Germline assignment: CDR1 LNHNV and CDR2 YYDKDF (reference sequence). Trimming left V 1 base short and J 2 bases short, with 9 bases between. CDR3 in amino acids: CATSRARGAYEQYF. The DNA of the CDR3 is TGTGCCACCAGCAGAGCTAGGGGAGCCTACGAGCAGTACTTC.

This clonotype was counted only a few times. This sequence joins TRBV27 and TRBJ2-1; 11 bases match TRBD2. Germline trimming cut 4 bases from V and 9 bases from J; bases unmatched to any gene: 17. This CDR3 region has 18 residues. CDR1 MNHEY and CDR2 SMNVEV come from the germline V gene (reference sequence). The CDR3 nucleotides are TGTGCCAGCAGTTCCCTTCCGGGACTAGCGGCAACGAATTCTGAGCAGTTCTTC. Protein sequence: CASSSLPGLAATNSEQFF.

This clonotype was seen many times. This chain uses TRBV20-1 with TRBJ2-6; D gene ambiguous. Germline V gene data show CDR1 as DFQATT and CDR2 as SNEGSKA (reference sequence). The CDR3 is 17 residues long. Trimming removed 2 bases at V and 0 bases at J, with 14 bases between. CDR3 sequence (DNA): TGCAGTGCTAGATTAGCAGGAGCCTTCTCTGGGGCCAACGTCCTGACTTTC. Residues: CSARLAGAFSGANVLTF.

This clonotype was counted a few times. The chain combines TRBV20-1 with TRBJ1-4; 8 bases fit TRBD1. Germline V gene data show CDR1 as DFQATT and CDR2 as SNEGSKA (reference sequence). The ends lost 3 bases at V and 0 bases at J; junction bases unmatched: 3. The CDR3 totals 15 residues. The CDR3 region has the DNA TGCAGTGCTAGCGAGACAGGGGCAACTAATGAAAAACTGTTTTTT. This codes for CSASETGATNEKLFF.